This note documents a single T cell receptor (beta chain) sequence. The specificity of this receptor is unknown. Base qualities were left out, and no much larger clone turns up one base away. This sample is drawn from a study of CD39 and CD103 CD8 tumor-infiltrating T cells (dated by TCRdb to the late 2010s). At the level of the whole study: The repertoire comparisons shown came from four patients: one with an HPV-positive HNSCC, one with an HPV-negative HNSCC, one with ovarian cancer and one with melanoma. Repertoires of CD8 TIL subsets defined by CD103 and CD39 were compared with peripheral memory CD8 T cells by TCRbeta CDR3 deep sequencing. Here is what the overall study found, with its caveats: Clonotypes from DP TILs were seldom detected in blood or uninvolved lymph node, while clonotypes from DN TILs overlapped to a large extent with peripheral memory CD8 repertoires. DP CD8 TILs appeared to be more oligoclonal than DN and SP CD8 TILs and blood memory CD8 T cells, with roughly 55-90% covered by the top 30 clonotypes.

Based on the germline V gene, the CDR1 and CDR2 sequences are ENHRY and SYGVKD. Its CDR3 holds 15 amino acids, cysteine through phenylalanine. Just CDR3 DNA is preserved here, 45 bases in frame from base 1. Germline trimming amounts to 3 bases on V and 0 bases on J, with 2 as the count of junction bases outside the gene matches. From around 10,000 to 100,000 sorted cells per subset, genomic DNA was extracted using the DNeasy Blood and Tissue Kit. The immunoSEQ service sequenced and mapped the TCRbeta V-J or V-D-J regions, with coverage above 8x for each sample. The original methods were these. The analysis included only productive rearrangements exported from the immunoSEQ Analyzer platform, and clonality was assessed using the 500 most abundant clones. Repertoire overlap between populations was quantified with the Morisita-Horn similarity index and the Jaccard index. Morisita-Horn similarity between CD8 T-cell subset TCR repertoires was measured in 6 or 7 cancer patients. The table was pulled from immuneACCESS by TCRdb, which kept in-frame rearrangements only. Such tables lose some clones; where checked, under half of the loss comes from unresolved V genes, and the rest has no known cause. V and J calls and clone size are given by that table; D and trimming were obtained from the DNA. Counted in this sample were some 16,000 clones; 75% to 95% of them appeared once. Around 4% of the sample rests with the top ten.

At the time samples were collected, the patients were not on therapy, although their prior treatments varied from chemotherapy, radiotherapy, surgery and immunotherapy to none at all. After thawing, cells went through T lymphocyte enrichment using a negative-selection kit, with EpCAM beads added for tumor-infiltrating lymphocytes. Memory CD8 T cells were sorted as CD8+CD4-CD45RA- cells regardless of CCR7 expression. Before analysis, peripheral blood mononuclear cells were separated on a Ficoll-Paque PLUS gradient and then cryopreserved. On a FACSAria II, each population was sorted to approximately 99% purity, and the resulting cell pellets were frozen for TCR sequencing with no culture step.

This TCR came from a human donor with head and neck squamous cell carcinoma. Sequencing used CD8+ T cells sorted from blood. Per the publication, the cell subset or site label means: total memory CD8 T cells (CD45RA-CCR7+/-) from blood or uninvolved lymph node. The receptor chain draws on TRBV10-3 and TRBJ2-7, and 10 bases in between align with TRBD2. The nucleotides read TGTGCCATCAGTGAACTAGCGGGGCTCTCCTACGAGCAGTACTTC. It encodes CAISELAGLSYEQYF.